This T cell receptor (beta chain) was identified in a study of control samples from healthy donors and cancer patients. Measured with immunoSEQ multiplex PCR; TCRdb has only the in-frame clones, and not every one. The repertoire includes roughly 200,000 clones, approximately 95% of them detected once, and roughly 1.5% sits in the top ten. V was trimmed by 2 bases and J by 0 bases, leaving 9 bases between them. The CDR3 has 15 amino acids. CDR1 SGHRS and CDR2 YFSETQ come from the germline V gene. Material for sequencing was blood. The receptor comes from a man aged 18-30 years in good health. V and J are TRBV5-1 and TRBJ1-3; a possible D gene is TRBD1 (5 bases). The CDR3 DNA follows: TGCGCCAGCAGCTTACAGGCTACCTCTGGAAACACCATATATTTT. Protein product: CASSLQATSGNTIYF.